Included here is one T cell receptor (beta chain) sequence, with context. Its specificity is unknown. This table comes from immunoSEQ multiplex PCR, and its TCRdb copy is limited to in-frame clones, with some not included. This table holds 41,000 or so clones, around 81% found once. This entry belongs to a study of a mutant IDH1 vaccine in newly diagnosed glioma. As for the study in general: Patients in the study were vaccinated eight times, receiving shots in weeks 1, 3, 5, 7, 11, 15, 19 and 23. Treated patients had a mean age of roughly 44 years and a sex split that was roughly 62% male and 37.5% female. Prior therapy was radiotherapy, temozolomide, or both; most received both.

Time point: week 23, last vaccination. In the vaccine, a single dose held 300 ug of the mutant IDH1 20-mer peptide, along with topical imiquimod. New IDH1-mutant, ATRX-lost WHO grade 3 or 4 astrocytomas occurred in donors. V lost 5 bases, J lost 10 bases, and 8 bases stayed unmatched. The CDR3 is 15 residues long. In germline, CDR1 is LGHNA, CDR2 YNFKEQ. The sample in question was PBMCs, obtained from a glioma patient whose treatment included an IDH1 peptide vaccine. The receptor comes from a woman in her thirties or forties with glioma. Some clones in this sample may be carry-over from other donors' samples. The chain is built from TRBV4-2 and TRBJ2-1; 13 positions match TRBD2. CDR3 in amino acids: CASSAGLAGITEQFF. For the CDR3, the DNA is TGTGCCAGCAGCGCGGGACTAGCGGGAATTACGGAGCAGTTCTTC.